These T cell receptor beta chains were read from a single sample in a study of blood T cell repertoires in COVID-19. Sequencing used immunoSEQ multiplex PCR; TCRdb keeps in-frame clones, though not all of them. The sample consists of a few hundred thousand clones, roughly 91% of them appearing once. The sample consisted of PBMCs or T cells enriched from blood (not recorded which). The receptors shown here come from a woman in her twenties or thirties who had recovered from COVID-19. The CDR3 runs from the conserved cysteine through the conserved F or W. The D gene is left open where the match is weak.

j_call,v_call,d_call,cdr3_nt,cdr3_aa
TRBJ1-2,TRBV28,-,TGTGCCAGCAGGATAACAGGGATTCAGGGCTATGGCTACACCTTC,CASRITGIQGYGYTF
TRBJ2-5,TRBV7-2,-,TGTGCCAGCAGAACGGGAAACCAAGAGACCCAGTACTTC,CASRTGNQETQYF
TRBJ1-6,TRBV9,TRBD1,TGTGCCAGCAGCACCCCCGGGACAGGGTACTCACCCCTCCACTTT,CASSTPGTGYSPLHF
TRBJ2-7,TRBV5-1,-,TGCGCCAGCAGCCCCGCAGGGGACGAGCAGTACTTC,CASSPAGDEQYF
TRBJ2-5,TRBV7-9,TRBD2,TGTGCCAGCAGCCCCCTACTAGCGGGAGTGGTAAAGACCCAGTACTTC,CASSPLLAGVVKTQYF
TRBJ2-4,TRBV20-1,-,TGCAGTGCTAGTAGGGAGGCCAAAAACATTCAGTACTTC,CSASREAKNIQYF
TRBJ1-1,TRBV10-3,-,TGTGCCATCAGTGACCCCGCCGTGACACTTGACAGTCCGAACACTGAAGCTTTCTTT,CAISDPAVTLDSPNTEAFF
TRBJ1-1,TRBV4-1,TRBD1,TGCGCCAGCAGCCTCTGGACAGGGGAAACTGAAGCTTTCTTT,CASSLWTGETEAFF
TRBJ2-7,TRBV7-9,-,TGTGCCAGCAGCTCAATACAGGGTCGGGACGAGCAGTACTTC,CASSSIQGRDEQYF
TRBJ2-2,TRBV7-3,TRBD2,TGTGCCAGCAGCTCTCCTTTAGCGGGCCCGAACACCGGGGAGCTGTTTTTT,CASSSPLAGPNTGELFF
TRBJ2-2,TRBV4-2,TRBD2,TGTGCCAGCAGCCAAGAGACTAGCGGGAACACCGGGGAGCTGTTTTTT,CASSQETSGNTGELFF
TRBJ1-1,TRBV5-1,-,TGCGCCAGCAGCTTCGGAGCGGGGGGCCCTGAAGCTTTCTTT,CASSFGAGGPEAFF
TRBJ1-6,TRBV9,-,TGTGCCAGCAGCGTAGGACATAGATATCCCCCCCTCCACTTT,CASSVGHRYPPLHF
TRBJ1-2,TRBV28,TRBD1,TGTGCCAGCAGTTTATACGGGACAGGGACTCGTGGCTACACCTTC,CASSLYGTGTRGYTF
TRBJ2-1,TRBV6-5,TRBD1,TGTGCCAGCAGAGACAGGGGCCTCCTCGACAATGAGCAGTTCTTC,CASRDRGLLDNEQFF
TRBJ1-5,TRBV7-9,-,TGTGCCAGCAGCAAGCCGGGGAATCAGCCCCAGCATTTT,CASSKPGNQPQHF
TRBJ2-2,TRBV7-6,-,TGTGCCAGCCGGGAAACCGCGAACACCGGGGAGCTGTTTTTT,CASRETANTGELFF
TRBJ1-2,TRBV6-2/TRBV6-3,TRBD1,TGTGCCAGCAGTCGGGACAGGCTTAACTATGGCTACACCTTC,CASSRDRLNYGYTF
TRBJ1-2,TRBV24-1,-,TGTGCCACCAGTGATCCAGGGGCGGATGGCTACACCTTC,CATSDPGADGYTF
TRBJ2-1,TRBV18,TRBD1,TGTGCCAGCTCCCTTAGTGAGGTAGGACAGGGCTGGAATGAGCAGTTCTTC,CASSLSEVGQGWNEQFF